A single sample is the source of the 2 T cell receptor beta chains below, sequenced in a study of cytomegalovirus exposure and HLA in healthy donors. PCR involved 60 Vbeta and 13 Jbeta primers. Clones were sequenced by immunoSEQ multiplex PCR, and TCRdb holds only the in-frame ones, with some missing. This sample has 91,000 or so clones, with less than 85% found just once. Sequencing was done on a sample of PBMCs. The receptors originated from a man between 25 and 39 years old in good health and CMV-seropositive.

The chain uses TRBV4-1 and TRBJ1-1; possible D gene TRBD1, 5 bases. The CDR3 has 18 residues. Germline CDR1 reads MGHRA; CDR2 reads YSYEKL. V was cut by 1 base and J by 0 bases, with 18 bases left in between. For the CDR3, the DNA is TGCGCCAGCAGCCAAGTACTCGTGCGGAAGGGGATGAACACTGAAGCTTTCTTT. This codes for CASSQVLVRKGMNTEAFF.

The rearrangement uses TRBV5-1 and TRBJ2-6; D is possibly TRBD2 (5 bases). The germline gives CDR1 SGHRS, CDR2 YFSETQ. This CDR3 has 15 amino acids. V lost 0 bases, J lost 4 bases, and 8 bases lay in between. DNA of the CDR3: TGCGCCAGCAGCTTGGGCGGGCCCGGGGCCAACGTCCTGACTTTC. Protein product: CASSLGGPGANVLTF.